This T cell receptor (beta chain) came from a study of cytomegalovirus exposure and HLA in healthy donors. The PCR employed 60 Vbeta primers together with 13 Jbeta primers. Assay used: immunoSEQ multiplex PCR; TCRdb lists only in-frame clones, some missing. The sample includes 100,000 to 150,000 clones. Per germline, CDR1 SGHDT and CDR2 YYEEEE. The V end lost 0 bases, the J end lost 9 bases, and 13 bases lay between the germline ends. The CDR3 is 14 residues long. The sequenced sample was PBMCs. This chain joins TRBV5-6 and TRBJ1-5; tentatively, D is TRBD1 (6 bases). The receptor's source is a woman between 40 and 55 years old in good health and CMV-seronegative. CDR3 in amino acids: CASSLVGGTGPQHF. The CDR3 region has the DNA TGTGCCAGCAGCTTGGTAGGGGGAACGGGGCCCCAGCATTTT.